This entry describes one TCR beta chain. In the study's own analysis: Amplification of reference gene primers provided the estimated nucleated cell counts. Sequencing was performed with immunoSEQ multiplex PCR; in TCRdb, only in-frame clones are kept and a portion is missing. V and J calls and clone size are given by that table; D and trimming were obtained from the DNA. The table has tens of thousands of clones, 70% to 85% seen once; the top ten hold about 42%. This entry belongs to a study of blood T cell repertoires in COVID-19. Turning to the study itself: Collection of acute and convalescent COVID-19 samples took place in the United States, Italy and Spain. The analysed material was cDNA or gDNA that came from T cells, B-cell-depleted T cells, or PBMCs.

The V end was cut by 0 bases, the J end by 4 bases, with 3 bases between. The length of the CDR3 is 12 residues. CDR1 is WSHSY and CDR2 is SAAADI in the germline V gene. Input material: peripheral blood. This chain links TRBV10-2 with TRBJ1-2; no firm D call. The TCR originated in a woman aged 80 or older with acute or convalescent COVID-19. CDR3 region: CASSESSYGYTF. The CDR3 DNA sequence: TGCGCCAGCAGTGAGTCGAGCTATGGCTACACCTTC.